This entry is about one T cell receptor beta chain. Antigen unknown. RNA extraction gave at least 5 micrograms of total RNA per sample. Sample-barcoded 5' priming and a J-beta primer mix drove a second PCR of roughly 6 to 12 cycles. One entry per CDR3 protein, called by TCRdb with MiXCR from the 5' RACE reads. Here the sample spans about 1.8 million distinct CDR3 sequences, about 49% being singletons. These data originate in a study of blood T cells in healthy people across ages. Study conclusions and caveats: Diversity estimates from one million T cells were considered underestimates. Strong correlation linked observed beta diversity and percent naive T cells. Higher diversity, along with more naive CD4+ cells, distinguished long-lived donors from aged donors.

This CDR3 has 13 amino acids. Germline V gene lookup returns CDR1 SGHAT and CDR2 FQNNGV. V lost 8 bases to trimming and J lost 3 bases, with 14 bases between them. V and J are TRBV11-2 and TRBJ2-7, with a tentative D call TRBD1 (6 bases). This receptor was obtained from a woman aged 35 to 49 in good health. The material sequenced was blood. Here the CDR3 DNA reads TGTGCCAGCGTCCCGGACAGAAGCTACGAGCAGTACTTC. It translates to CASVPDRSYEQYF.